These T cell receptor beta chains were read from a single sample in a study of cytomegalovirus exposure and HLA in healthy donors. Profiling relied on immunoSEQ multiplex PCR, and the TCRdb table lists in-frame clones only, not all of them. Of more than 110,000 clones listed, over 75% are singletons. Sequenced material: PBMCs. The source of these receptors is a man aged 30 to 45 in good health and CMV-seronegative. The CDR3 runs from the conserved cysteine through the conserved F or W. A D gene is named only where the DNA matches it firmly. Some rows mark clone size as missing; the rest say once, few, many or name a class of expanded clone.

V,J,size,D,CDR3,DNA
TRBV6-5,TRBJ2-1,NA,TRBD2,CASKRASGYNEQFF,TGTGCCAGCAAAAGGGCTAGCGGCTACAATGAGCAGTTCTTC
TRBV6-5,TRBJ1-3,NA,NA,CASSYSRALNTIYF,TGTGCCAGCAGTTACTCGAGAGCCTTAAACACCATATATTTT
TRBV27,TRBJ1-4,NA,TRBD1,CASSLFGGGPGDEKLFF,TGTGCCAGCAGTTTATTCGGAGGGGGCCCAGGAGATGAAAAACTGTTTTTT
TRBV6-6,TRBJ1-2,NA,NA,CASSADIYGYTF,TGTGCCAGCAGCGCCGACATCTATGGCTACACCTTC
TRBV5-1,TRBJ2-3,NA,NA,CASSDTSTDTQYF,TGCGCCAGCAGCGACACTAGCACAGATACGCAGTATTTT
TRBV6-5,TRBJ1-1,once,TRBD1,CASSSPWTGISEAFF,TGTGCCAGCAGTTCCCCATGGACAGGGATTTCTGAAGCTTTCTTT
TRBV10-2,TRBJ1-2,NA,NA,CASSESWRPGPMGYGYTF,TGCGCCAGCAGTGAGTCATGGCGCCCAGGGCCGATGGGCTATGGCTACACCTTC
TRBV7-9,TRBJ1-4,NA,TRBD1,CASKGAGTNEKLFF,TGTGCCAGCAAGGGGGCTGGAACTAATGAAAAACTGTTTTTT
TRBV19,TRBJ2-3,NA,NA,CASQFRDTQYF,TGTGCCAGTCAATTCAGAGATACGCAGTATTTT
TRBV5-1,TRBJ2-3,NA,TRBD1,CASSFGQGGDTQYF,TGCGCCAGCAGCTTCGGACAGGGGGGAGATACGCAGTATTTT
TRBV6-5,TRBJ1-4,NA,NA,CASRRDTSTNEKLFF,TGTGCCAGCAGGCGAGACACCTCAACTAATGAAAAACTGTTTTTT
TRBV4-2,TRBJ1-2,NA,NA,CASSHRWEGGDYGYTF,TGTGCCAGCAGCCATCGGTGGGAGGGTGGGGACTATGGCTACACCTTC
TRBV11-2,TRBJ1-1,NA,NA,CASSDNRATEAFF,TGTGCCAGCAGCGACAACAGAGCAACTGAAGCTTTCTTT
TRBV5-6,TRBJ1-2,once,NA,CASSPIGGSKGYTF,TGTGCCAGCAGCCCAATCGGCGGTTCGAAAGGCTACACCTTC
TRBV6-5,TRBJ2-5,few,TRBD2,CASRISGRQTQYF,TGTGCCAGCAGAATTAGCGGGAGGCAGACCCAGTACTTC
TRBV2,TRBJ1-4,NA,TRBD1,CASQRQGSEKLFF,TGTGCCAGCCAGCGACAGGGAAGTGAAAAACTGTTTTTT
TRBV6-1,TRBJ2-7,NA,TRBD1,CASSAYPGQGSAFYEQYF,TGTGCCAGCAGTGCATACCCGGGACAGGGGTCGGCTTTCTACGAGCAGTACTTC
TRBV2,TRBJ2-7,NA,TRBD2,CASPPKMPSGRNYEQYF,TGTGCCAGCCCACCTAAAATGCCTAGCGGGAGGAACTACGAGCAGTACTTC
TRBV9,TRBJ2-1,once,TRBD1,CASSRDRGQFF,TGTGCCAGCAGCCGGGACAGGGGGCAGTTCTTC
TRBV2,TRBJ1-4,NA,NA,CASSPQGPPDEKLFF,TGTGCCAGTTCTCCCCAGGGTCCCCCGGATGAAAAACTGTTTTTT
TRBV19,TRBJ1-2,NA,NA,CASQTVPLGYTF,TGTGCCAGTCAGACAGTCCCTCTGGGCTACACCTTC
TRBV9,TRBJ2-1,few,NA,CASSVGGTSYNEQFF,TGTGCCAGCAGCGTCGGAGGAACCTCCTACAATGAGCAGTTCTTC
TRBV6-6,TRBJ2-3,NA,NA,CASRFSSTDTQYF,TGTGCCAGCAGGTTTTCTAGCACAGATACGCAGTATTTT
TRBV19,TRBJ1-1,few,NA,CASNFGRGNTEAFF,TGTGCCAGTAATTTTGGACGGGGGAACACTGAAGCTTTCTTT
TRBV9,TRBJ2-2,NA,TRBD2,CASSVALTSGRSLNTGELFF,TGTGCCAGCAGCGTAGCCCTGACTAGCGGGAGGAGTTTGAACACCGGGGAGCTGTTTTTT
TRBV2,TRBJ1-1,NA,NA,CASPDAGPEAFF,TGTGCCAGCCCCGATGCAGGGCCTGAAGCTTTCTTT
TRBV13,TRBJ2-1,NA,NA,CASSPGGHSYNEQFF,TGTGCCAGCAGCCCCGGGGGGCATTCCTACAATGAGCAGTTCTTC
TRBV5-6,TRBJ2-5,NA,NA,CASCELSREQETQYF,TGTGCCAGCTGCGAATTGTCTCGTGAGCAAGAGACCCAGTACTTC
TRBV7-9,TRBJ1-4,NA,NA,CASSLTGLGEKLFF,TGTGCCAGCAGCTTAACAGGGCTCGGCGAAAAACTGTTTTTT
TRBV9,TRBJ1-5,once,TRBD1,CASSPGQGEGQPQHF,TGTGCCAGCAGCCCAGGACAGGGTGAGGGTCAGCCCCAGCATTTT
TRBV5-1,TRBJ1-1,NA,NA,CASSPSGVTEAFF,TGCGCCAGCAGCCCCTCAGGGGTCACTGAAGCTTTCTTT
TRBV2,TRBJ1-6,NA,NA,CASSTAGAGSPLHF,TGTGCCAGCAGTACTGCAGGGGCCGGTTCACCCCTCCACTTT
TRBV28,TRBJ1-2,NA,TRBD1,CASSVTGANYGYTF,TGTGCCAGCAGCGTGACAGGGGCTAACTATGGCTACACCTTC
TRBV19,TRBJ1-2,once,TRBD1,CASSHRRGAGGLTNYGYTF,TGTGCCAGTAGTCACCGCCGTGGGGCAGGGGGCTTGACTAACTATGGCTACACCTTC